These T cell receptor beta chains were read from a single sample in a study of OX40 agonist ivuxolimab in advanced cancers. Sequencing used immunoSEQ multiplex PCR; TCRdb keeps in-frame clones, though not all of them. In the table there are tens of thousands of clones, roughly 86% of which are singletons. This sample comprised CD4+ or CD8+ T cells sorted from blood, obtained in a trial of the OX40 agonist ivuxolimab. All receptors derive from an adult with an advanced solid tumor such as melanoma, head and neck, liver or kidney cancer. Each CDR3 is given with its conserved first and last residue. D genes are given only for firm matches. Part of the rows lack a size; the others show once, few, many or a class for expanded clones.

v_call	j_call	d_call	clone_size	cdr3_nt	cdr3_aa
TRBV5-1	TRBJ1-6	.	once	TGCGCCAGCAGCCCCGGACTCCTCCGCGATAATTCACCCCTCCACTTT	CASSPGLLRDNSPLHF
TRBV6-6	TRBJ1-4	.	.	TGTGCCACCGGGGAGGGCATTATGGGTGAAAAACTGTTTTTT	CATGEGIMGEKLFF
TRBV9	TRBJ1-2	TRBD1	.	TGTGCCAGCAGCGTAATGACAGGGGCGGTAGGCGGCTACACCTTC	CASSVMTGAVGGYTF
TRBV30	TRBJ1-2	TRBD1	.	TGTGCCTGGAGCGGAGGACAGGGTTGGAGTGGCTACACCTTC	CAWSGGQGWSGYTF
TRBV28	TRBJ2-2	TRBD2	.	TGTGCCAGCAGTTTATTACTAGCGGGGAACACCGGGGAGCTGTTTTTT	CASSLLLAGNTGELFF
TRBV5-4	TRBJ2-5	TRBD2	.	TGTGCCAGCAGCAGTGGACTAGCGGGAGGGCCGGAGACCCAGTACTTC	CASSSGLAGGPETQYF
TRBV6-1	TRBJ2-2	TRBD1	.	TGTGCCAGCAGTGACCCCGGTAAGAGGGGGCTCACCGGGGAGCTGTTTTTT	CASSDPGKRGLTGELFF
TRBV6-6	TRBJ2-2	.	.	TGTGCCAGCAGGCGGAGCGGAATGGCAGGCACCGGGGAGCTGTTTTTT	CASRRSGMAGTGELFF
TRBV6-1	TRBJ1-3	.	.	TGTGCCAGCAGTGAAGGTCCAGGGCCTGGAAACACCATATATTTT	CASSEGPGPGNTIYF
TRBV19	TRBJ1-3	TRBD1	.	TGTGCCAGTAGTACCGCCGGGACAGCGATAGGCACCATATATTTT	CASSTAGTAIGTIYF
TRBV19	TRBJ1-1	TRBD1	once	TGTGCCAGTAGTTTCAGGACAGGGGTCGTAATCACTGAAGCTTTCTTT	CASSFRTGVVITEAFF
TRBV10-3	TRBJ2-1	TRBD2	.	TGTGCCATCAGAAGCGGGAGCTCCTACAATGAGCAGTTCTTC	CAIRSGSSYNEQFF
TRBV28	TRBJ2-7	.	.	TGTGCCAGCAAGGATGACGAGCAGTACTTC	CASKDDEQYF
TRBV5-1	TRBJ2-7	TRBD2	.	TGCGCCAGCAGCTTGGAGGCTAGCGGTTACTACGAGCAGTACTTC	CASSLEASGYYEQYF
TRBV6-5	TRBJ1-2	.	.	TGTGCCAGCTTTACCACCCGGACATCTAACTATGGCTACACCTTC	CASFTTRTSNYGYTF
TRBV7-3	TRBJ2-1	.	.	TGTGCCAGCAGCCCAACGGGGCGGGGTGTTGAGCAGTTCTTC	CASSPTGRGVEQFF
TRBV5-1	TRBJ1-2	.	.	TGCGCCAGCAGCCTATTCGGTGGGCAGAACTATGGCTACACCTTC	CASSLFGGQNYGYTF
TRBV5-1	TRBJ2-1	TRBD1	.	TGCGCCAGCAGCGCCGCCGGGACAGGGCCCTACAATGAGCAGTTCTTC	CASSAAGTGPYNEQFF
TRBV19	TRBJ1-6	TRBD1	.	TGTGCCAGTCAAGACAGGGGAGGAGAATCACCCCTCCACTTT	CASQDRGGESPLHF
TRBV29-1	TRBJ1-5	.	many	TGCAGCGTTGCCGAGGGCAGGACGGCGACGAATCAGCCCCAGCATTTT	CSVAEGRTATNQPQHF
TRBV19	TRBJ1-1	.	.	TGTGCCAGTAGTCCCTACCGCACTGAAGCTTTCTTT	CASSPYRTEAFF
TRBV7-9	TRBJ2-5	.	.	TGTGCCAGCAGCGCAGTAGTAGTACTACTGGGGGAGACCCAGTACTTC	CASSAVVVLLGETQYF
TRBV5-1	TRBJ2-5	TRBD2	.	TGCGCCAGCAGCCGCGGCGGGAGTGGGGTCGGGGAGACCCAGTACTTC	CASSRGGSGVGETQYF
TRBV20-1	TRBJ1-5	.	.	TGCAGTGCTAGACGGAATCAGCCCCAGCATTTT	CSARRNQPQHF
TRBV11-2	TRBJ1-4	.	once	TGTGCCAGCAGCTTAAGGGGTTCGGAAAAACTGTTTTTT	CASSLRGSEKLFF
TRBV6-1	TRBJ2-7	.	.	TGTGCCAGCATGGGCCTGAGGATCTCCTACGAGCAGTACTTC	CASMGLRISYEQYF
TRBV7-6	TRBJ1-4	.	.	TGTGCCAGCAGCAGCGGACAGTCAACTAATGAAAAACTGTTTTTT	CASSSGQSTNEKLFF
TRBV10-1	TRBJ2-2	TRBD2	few	TGCGCCAGCAGTGAGTCGGGGGGGGACACCGGGGAGCTGTTTTTT	CASSESGGDTGELFF
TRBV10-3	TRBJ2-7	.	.	TGTGCCATCAGTGAGAGGACAGAGACCTACGAGCAGTACTTC	CAISERTETYEQYF
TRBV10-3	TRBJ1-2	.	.	TGTGCCATTGGGCCCGGCGGCTATGGCTACACCTTC	CAIGPGGYGYTF
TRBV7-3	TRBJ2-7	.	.	TGTGCCAGCAGCCAGGGGTGGGGCGGCACCTACGAGCAGTACTTC	CASSQGWGGTYEQYF
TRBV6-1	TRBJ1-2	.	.	TGTGCCAGCAGCCTTTATTCTAACTATGGCTACACCTTC	CASSLYSNYGYTF
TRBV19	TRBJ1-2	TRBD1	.	TGTGCCAGTAACGACAGGGGAGGCTACACCTTC	CASNDRGGYTF
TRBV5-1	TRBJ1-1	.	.	TGCGCCAGCAGCCCCGACGTATCGCCGAACACTGAAGCTTTCTTT	CASSPDVSPNTEAFF
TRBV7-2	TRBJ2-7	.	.	TGTGCCAGCAGCCAAAATGTCGGGAGCTCCTACGAGCAGTACTTC	CASSQNVGSSYEQYF
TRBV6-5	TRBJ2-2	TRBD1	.	TGTGCCAGCCAGGGACAGGGTGCCGGGGAGCTGTTTTTT	CASQGQGAGELFF
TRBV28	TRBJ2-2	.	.	TGTGCCAGCAGTGATCCCCCCGGGGAGCTGTTTTTT	CASSDPPGELFF
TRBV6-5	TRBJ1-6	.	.	TGTGCCAGCAGTTACCGCGGGGCAGTTCAAGATTCACCCCTCCACTTT	CASSYRGAVQDSPLHF
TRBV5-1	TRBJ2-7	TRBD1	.	TGCGCCAGCAGCCTCGACAGGGGCTACGAGCAGTACTTC	CASSLDRGYEQYF
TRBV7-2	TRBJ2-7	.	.	TGTGCCAGCATCAACATCGGCTCCTACGAGCAGTACTTC	CASINIGSYEQYF
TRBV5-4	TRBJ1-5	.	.	TGTGCCAGCGGGTTTAGGCAGCCCCAGCATTTT	CASGFRQPQHF
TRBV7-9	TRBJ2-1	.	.	TGTGCCAGCAGCTTAATCAGGACCGAGCAGTTCTTC	CASSLIRTEQFF
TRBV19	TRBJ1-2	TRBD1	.	TGTGCCTGCCCAGGGACAGGGGCGAATGGCTACACCTTC	CACPGTGANGYTF
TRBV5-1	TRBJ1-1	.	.	TGCGCCAGCAGCCCAGGTACGACCCCCCATGAAGCTTTCTTT	CASSPGTTPHEAFF
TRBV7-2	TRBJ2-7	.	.	TGTGCCAGCAGCTTAGGACAAAGGCGGGGTACCTACGAGCAGTACTTC	CASSLGQRRGTYEQYF
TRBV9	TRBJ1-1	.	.	TGTGCCAGCAGCAGACAACAGGGATTCAACACTGAAGCTTTCTTT	CASSRQQGFNTEAFF
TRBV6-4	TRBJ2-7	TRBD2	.	TGTGCCAGCAGGTGGACTAGCGGGGGATACGAGCAGTACTTC	CASRWTSGGYEQYF
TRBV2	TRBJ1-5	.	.	TGTGCCAGCGGCCACGGGAATTATCAGCCCCAGCATTTT	CASGHGNYQPQHF
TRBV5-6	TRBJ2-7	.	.	TGTGCCAGCAGCTGGGACCGACTCTACGAGCAGTACTTC	CASSWDRLYEQYF
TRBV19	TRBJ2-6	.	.	TGTGCCAGTAGTATAGCTGACTCTGGGGCCAACGTCCTGACTTTC	CASSIADSGANVLTF
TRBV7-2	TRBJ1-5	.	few	TGTGCCAGCAGCTTAGTGCGGCAGGGGCATCAGCCCCAGCATTTT	CASSLVRQGHQPQHF
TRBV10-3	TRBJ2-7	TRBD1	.	TGTGCCATCAGTCCCCCGGGACAGCCCTACGAGCAGTACTTC	CAISPPGQPYEQYF
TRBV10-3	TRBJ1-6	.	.	TGTGCCATCAGTGAGTCGAGCGGCCTTGGGCTGGCCCTCCACTTT	CAISESSGLGLALHF
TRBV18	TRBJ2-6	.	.	TGTGCCAGCTCACCAACCGGACAGAGGAGCTCTGGGGCCAACGTCCTGACTTTC	CASSPTGQRSSGANVLTF
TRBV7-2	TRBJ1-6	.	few	TGTGCCAGCAGTAACGGGGAAAATTCACCCCTCCACTTT	CASSNGENSPLHF
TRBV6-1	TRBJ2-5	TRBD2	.	TGTGCCAGCAGTGAAGCGCTTGGTAGCGGGGGAGAGACCCAGTACTTC	CASSEALGSGGETQYF
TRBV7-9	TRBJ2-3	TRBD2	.	TGTGCAGAGGGAGGGCGCGGGATTGGTAGCACAGATACGCAGTATTTT	CAEGGRGIGSTDTQYF